These 8 T cell receptor beta chains were sequenced from one sample in a study of cytomegalovirus exposure and HLA in healthy donors. This PCR relied on a set of 60 Vbeta primers and 13 Jbeta primers. Libraries were prepared by immunoSEQ multiplex PCR; TCRdb keeps only in-frame clonotypes and omits some of them. The data hold about 160,000 clones, with roughly 77% observed a single time. Sequencing input: PBMCs. These receptors all come from a woman between 18 and 29 years old in good health and CMV-seronegative.

J is TRBJ2-5 and V is TRBV18; 8 bases map to TRBD1. CDR3 length: 13 residues. The V gene's germline CDR1 is KGHSH and CDR2 LQKENI. J gave up 6 bases and V 6 bases, and 6 bases lay outside the gene matches. CDR3 sequence reads: CASSPGGPKTQYF. CDR3 coding DNA: TGTGCCAGCTCCCCAGGGGGCCCGAAGACCCAGTACTTC.

The rearrangement uses TRBV9 and TRBJ2-1; D is unclear. Per germline, CDR1 SGDLS and CDR2 YYNGEE. V lost 0 bases and J 0 bases, leaving 7 bases between the germline ends. The CDR3 runs to 15 residues. This CDR3 is CASSVATGSYNEQFF. The CDR3 region has the DNA TGTGCCAGCAGCGTAGCTACCGGCTCCTACAATGAGCAGTTCTTC.

The chain links TRBV5-4 to TRBJ1-4; D gene unclear. The germline V gene encodes CDR1 SGHNT and CDR2 YYREEE (reference sequence). Trimming cost V 4 bases and J 11 bases, with 21 bases left between them. The CDR3 is 15 residues long. DNA of the CDR3: TGTGCCAGCAGCCCCGCGTCGGAGGGTTCGGAGAAACTGTTTTTT. This sequence encodes CASSPASEGSEKLFF.

A few counts support this clone. The V and J genes are TRBV5-1 and TRBJ1-2, with 8 positions matching TRBD1. Germline trimming cut 0 bases from V and 8 bases from J; bases unmatched to any gene: 12. This CDR3 has 16 amino acids. From germline, CDR1 is SGHRS and CDR2 YFSETQ. The CDR3 nucleotides are TGCGCCAGCAGCTTGGCCAAGGTTGAGACAGGGGACGGCTACACCTTC. This encodes CASSLAKVETGDGYTF.

Comment on this clone: Other DNA sequences in this sample translate to the same CDR3. The CDR3 loop reads CASSFRGSSGNTIYF. CDR3 bases: TGTGCCAGCAGTTTCCGGGGAAGCTCTGGAAACACCATATATTTT. The chain has TRBV28 and TRBJ1-3, with unresolved D. Germline loops: CDR1 MDHEN, CDR2 SYDVKM. Trimming took off 3 bases at V and 0 bases at J, with 9 bases between the two ends. This CDR3 is built from 15 residues.

The rearrangement links TRBV29-1 to TRBJ1-1; D not certain. Germline V gives CDR1 SQVTM, CDR2 ANQGSEA. The length of the CDR3 is 12 residues. V was shortened by 4 bases and J by 5 bases, with 11 bases between the two germline ends. The CDR3: CSVVQSSTEAFF. The CDR3 region has the DNA TGCAGCGTTGTACAGTCATCGACTGAAGCTTTCTTT.

The chain joins TRBV6-1 to TRBJ2-3, with D possibly being TRBD1 (5 bases). The ends were cut back, 7 bases at V and 2 bases at J, with 13 bases in the middle. The CDR3 consists of 14 residues. Germline V gives CDR1 MNHNS, CDR2 SASEGT. CDR3 coding DNA: TGTGCCAGCAATTGGGGCGAGCTCACAGATACGCAGTATTTT. This sequence encodes CASNWGELTDTQYF.

This clone was observed once. The CDR3 sequence is CASSQVGGNSYEQYF. The CDR3 DNA is TGCGCCAGCAGCCAAGTGGGGGGGAACTCCTACGAGCAGTACTTC. The chain links TRBV4-1 to TRBJ2-7; 7 bases are shared with TRBD2. V gave up 1 base and J gave up 0 bases; unmatched junction bases: 3. The CDR3 extends over 15 amino acids. Germline lookup yields CDR1 MGHRA and CDR2 YSYEKL.